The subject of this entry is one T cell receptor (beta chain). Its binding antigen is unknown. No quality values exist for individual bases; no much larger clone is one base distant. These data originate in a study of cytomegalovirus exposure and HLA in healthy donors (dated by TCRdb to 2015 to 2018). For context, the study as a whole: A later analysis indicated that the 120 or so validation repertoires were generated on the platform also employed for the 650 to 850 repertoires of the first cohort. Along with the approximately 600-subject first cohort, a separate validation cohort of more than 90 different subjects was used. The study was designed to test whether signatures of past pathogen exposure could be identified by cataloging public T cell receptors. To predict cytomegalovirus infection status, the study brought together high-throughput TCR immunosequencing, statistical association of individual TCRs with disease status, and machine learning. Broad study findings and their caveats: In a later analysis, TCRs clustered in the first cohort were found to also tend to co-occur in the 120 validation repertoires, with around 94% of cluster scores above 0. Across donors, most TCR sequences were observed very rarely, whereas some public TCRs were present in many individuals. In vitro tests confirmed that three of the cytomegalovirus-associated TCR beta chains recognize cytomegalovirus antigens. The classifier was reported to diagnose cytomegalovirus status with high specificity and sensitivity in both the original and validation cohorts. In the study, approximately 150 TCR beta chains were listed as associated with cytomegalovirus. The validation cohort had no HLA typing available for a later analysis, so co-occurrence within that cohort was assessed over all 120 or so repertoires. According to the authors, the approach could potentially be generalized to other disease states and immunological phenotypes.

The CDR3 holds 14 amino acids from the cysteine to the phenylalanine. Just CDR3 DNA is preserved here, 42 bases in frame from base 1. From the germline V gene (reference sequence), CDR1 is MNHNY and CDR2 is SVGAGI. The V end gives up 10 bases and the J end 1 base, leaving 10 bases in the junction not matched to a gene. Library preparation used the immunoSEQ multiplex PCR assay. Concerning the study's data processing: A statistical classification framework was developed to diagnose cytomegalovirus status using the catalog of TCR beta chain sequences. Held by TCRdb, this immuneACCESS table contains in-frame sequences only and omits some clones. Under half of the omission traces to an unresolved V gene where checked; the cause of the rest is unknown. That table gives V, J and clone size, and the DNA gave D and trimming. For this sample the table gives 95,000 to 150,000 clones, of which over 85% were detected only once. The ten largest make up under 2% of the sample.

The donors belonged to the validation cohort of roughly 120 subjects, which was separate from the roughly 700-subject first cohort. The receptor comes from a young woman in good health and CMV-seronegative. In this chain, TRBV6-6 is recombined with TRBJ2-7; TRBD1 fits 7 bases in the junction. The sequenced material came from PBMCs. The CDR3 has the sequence CATTGDQESYEQYF. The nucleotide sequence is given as TGTGCCACCACAGGGGATCAAGAATCCTACGAGCAGTACTTC.